This paragraph covers one T cell receptor (beta chain) sequence. This sample is drawn from a study of blood T cell repertoires in COVID-19. Looking at the study overall: Sites across the United States, Italy and Spain contributed samples from acute and convalescent COVID-19. PBMCs, B-cell-depleted T cells, or T cells provided the cDNA or gDNA that made up the material.

This CDR3 region has 15 residues. Per germline, CDR1 SGHAT and CDR2 FQNNGV. The V segment lost 6 bases and the J segment 0 bases; nucleotides outside the gene matches: 4. TCRdb keeps only in-frame clones here, not all; method: immunoSEQ multiplex PCR. The table lists around 110,000 clones, around 80% of them singletons, with about 0.8% in the top ten. The clonotype comes from an older woman with acute or convalescent COVID-19. Specimen: peripheral blood. The chain combines TRBV11-2 with TRBJ1-2, with 10 positions matching TRBD1. The CDR3 spells CASSRGQGANYGYTF. The CDR3 nucleotides are TGTGCCAGCAGTCGTGGACAGGGGGCTAACTATGGCTACACCTTC. The complete variable domain, with remaining parts taken from reference TRBV11-2 and TRBJ1-2, reads EAGVAQSPRYKIIEKRQSVAFWCNPISGHATLYWYQQILGQGPKLLIQFQNNGVVDDSQLPKDRFSAERLKGVDSTLKIQPAKLEDSAVYLCASSRGQGANYGYTFGSGTRLTVV.